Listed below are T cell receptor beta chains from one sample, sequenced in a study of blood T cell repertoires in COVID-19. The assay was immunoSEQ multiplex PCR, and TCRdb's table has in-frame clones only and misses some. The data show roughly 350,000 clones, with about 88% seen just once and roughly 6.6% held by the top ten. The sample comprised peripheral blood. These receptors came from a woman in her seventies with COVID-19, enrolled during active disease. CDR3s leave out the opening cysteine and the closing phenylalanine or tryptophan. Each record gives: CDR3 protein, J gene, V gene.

ASSDSLFGGYT | TRBJ1-2 | TRBV6-4
ASSFSGGRRETQY | TRBJ2-5 | TRBV6-2/TRBV6-3
ASTYQWTSGQETQY | TRBJ2-5 | TRBV2
ASSDPGQGSTEAF | TRBJ1-1 | TRBV2
ASSATGGSYEQY | TRBJ2-7 | TRBV19
ASSPEAGTASYGYT | TRBJ1-2 | TRBV7-6
ASSPGTGENTEAF | TRBJ1-1 | TRBV11-3
ASSIIAIWNAGNTEAF | TRBJ1-1 | TRBV19
ASSLSDKNNQPQH | TRBJ1-5 | TRBV28
ASSDGRGYT | TRBJ1-2 | TRBV10-1
ASSLAYEQY | TRBJ2-7 | TRBV5-1
ASSGGRQETQY | TRBJ2-5 | TRBV2
ASSPESGHYEQY | TRBJ2-7 | TRBV18
ASSLTVRYT | TRBJ1-2 | TRBV7-9
ASSFVPGQGKF | TRBJ2-1 | TRBV7-3
ASSPTVTLNYGYT | TRBJ1-2 | TRBV27
ASSLEGRPNYGYT | TRBJ1-2 | TRBV19
ASSRQGVTGELF | TRBJ2-2 | TRBV6-5
ASRQGSIYGYT | TRBJ1-2 | TRBV5-1
AWSVGGETQY | TRBJ2-5 | TRBV30
ASRRRATLQETQY | TRBJ2-5 | TRBV7-2
AGLYTGSETQY | TRBJ2-5 | TRBV30
ASSESQGSDQPQH | TRBJ1-5 | TRBV2
ASNNFQVTEAF | TRBJ1-1 | TRBV3-1/TRBV3-2
ASSRHSESSYNEQF | TRBJ2-1 | TRBV7-9
ASSLTLSGTGSHGYT | TRBJ1-2 | TRBV7-2
ASSPSTREAF | TRBJ1-1 | TRBV7-2
ASFGTPLYEQF | TRBJ2-1 | TRBV28
ASSQDLGRVDEKLF | TRBJ1-4 | TRBV4-3
ATMERGYGYT | TRBJ1-2 | TRBV7-8
AWSGRVRQGNEKLF | TRBJ1-4 | TRBV30
ASSERTGLQETQY | TRBJ2-5 | TRBV2
ASSLGTGEAF | TRBJ1-1 | TRBV12-3/TRBV12-4
ASSRDRNQPQH | TRBJ1-5 | TRBV19
ASRNRELVNTEAF | TRBJ1-1 | TRBV19
ASSLADRQETQY | TRBJ2-5 | TRBV7-9